These T cell receptor beta chains were read from a single sample in a study of T-cell reconstitution after alpha-beta-depleted transplantation in children. TCRdb reprocessed the PCR reads via MiXCR and lists one record per CDR3 protein. The profile covers a few hundred thousand distinct CDR3 sequences, with around 19% appearing a single time and 3% to 3.5% taken by the ten largest. The sample consisted of PBMCs from the stem cell graft donor, taken from the stem cell graft. The receptor source for this set is a human donor who donated a stem cell graft to a child with acute lymphoblastic leukemia. Both conserved end residues are trimmed from each CDR3. Fields, in order: V gene, J gene, D gene, CDR3 protein. A D gene is named only where the DNA matches it firmly.

V: TRBV7-8; J: TRBJ2-5; D: -; CDR3: ASSLGAFGGQETQY
V: TRBV29-1; J: TRBJ1-2; D: TRBD1; CDR3: SVAGGGYGYT
V: TRBV3-1; J: TRBJ1-2; D: -; CDR3: ASAGTGGYGYT
V: TRBV6-1; J: TRBJ2-1; D: TRBD2; CDR3: ASSEARTSGFRVYNEQF
V: TRBV11-2; J: TRBJ2-7; D: -; CDR3: ASSLDWYRVSEQY
V: TRBV7-9; J: TRBJ2-7; D: -; CDR3: ASSLSYGEQY
V: TRBV14; J: TRBJ1-3; D: -; CDR3: ASSQDQRGNTIY
V: TRBV5-1; J: TRBJ2-7; D: TRBD2; CDR3: ASSLARERRTSLDEQY
V: TRBV6-1; J: TRBJ2-2; D: TRBD2; CDR3: ASRLAGARAGELF
V: TRBV23-1; J: TRBJ1-4; D: TRBD1; CDR3: ASNFRGRREKLF
V: TRBV27; J: TRBJ2-7; D: TRBD1; CDR3: ASRNYRGRNEQY
V: TRBV27; J: TRBJ2-7; D: -; CDR3: ASGTSQSYEQY
V: TRBV27; J: TRBJ1-5; D: TRBD1; CDR3: ASSRGQGNQPQH
V: TRBV9; J: TRBJ2-1; D: -; CDR3: ASSVAYTGVSYNEQF
V: TRBV29-1; J: TRBJ2-5; D: -; CDR3: SVEGGSVPETQY
V: TRBV24-1; J: TRBJ2-2; D: -; CDR3: ATSETVSNTGELF
V: TRBV7-3; J: TRBJ2-2; D: TRBD2; CDR3: ASRLLAGGPSTGELF
V: TRBV20-1; J: TRBJ2-2; D: -; CDR3: SAVPGLNTGELF
V: TRBV6-5; J: TRBJ1-1; D: -; CDR3: ASSSPREGRTEAF
V: TRBV7-6; J: TRBJ1-1; D: -; CDR3: ASSSRGSVNTEAF
V: TRBV12-3/TRBV12-4; J: TRBJ2-7; D: TRBD1; CDR3: AIRTGSEQY
V: TRBV20-1; J: TRBJ2-2; D: -; CDR3: SAPRAGSTGELF
V: TRBV9; J: TRBJ2-2; D: -; CDR3: ASSSVNTGELF
V: TRBV6-5; J: TRBJ2-7; D: TRBD2; CDR3: ASSSPGLARHEQY
V: TRBV4-1; J: TRBJ2-6; D: TRBD1; CDR3: ASSLQTPHTGAGANVLT
V: TRBV11-2; J: TRBJ2-1; D: TRBD2; CDR3: ASSRGEREALTSSYNEQF
V: TRBV28; J: TRBJ1-2; D: TRBD1; CDR3: ASSLPGQGGYT
V: TRBV10-3; J: TRBJ1-1; D: -; CDR3: AISDLSGGNTEAF
V: TRBV5-1; J: TRBJ2-7; D: -; CDR3: ASSLVEGMSYEQY
V: TRBV29-1; J: TRBJ1-2; D: -; CDR3: SVDSRREGYT
V: TRBV4-1; J: TRBJ2-5; D: TRBD2; CDR3: ASSPGLAPETQY
V: TRBV24-1; J: TRBJ2-3; D: -; CDR3: ATSDRGSSGDTQY
V: TRBV20-1; J: TRBJ2-5; D: TRBD2; CDR3: SARGLAGGLETQY
V: TRBV12-3/TRBV12-4; J: TRBJ2-7; D: TRBD1; CDR3: ASSPTSGTDIYEQY
V: TRBV7-9; J: TRBJ2-7; D: -; CDR3: ASTLGDEQY
V: TRBV7-9; J: TRBJ1-1; D: TRBD1; CDR3: ASSLGDREAF
V: TRBV20-1; J: TRBJ1-2; D: -; CDR3: SPRVAARNLGYGYT
V: TRBV5-1; J: TRBJ2-7; D: TRBD2; CDR3: ASSPDPSGSLIGQY
V: TRBV12-5; J: TRBJ1-5; D: -; CDR3: ASGLSRGGQPQH
V: TRBV6-6; J: TRBJ1-1; D: -; CDR3: ASSYELGEAF
V: TRBV5-1; J: TRBJ2-7; D: TRBD2; CDR3: ASSLELAGGYEQY
V: TRBV6-1; J: TRBJ2-2; D: -; CDR3: ASRPVYSGPTNTGELF
V: TRBV4-2; J: TRBJ1-1; D: -; CDR3: ASSQDAKRMNTEAF